Listed here are 8 T cell receptor beta chains from one sample, sequenced in a study of high-grade serous ovarian cancer treatment subgroups. Tumor samples were obtained before definitive surgery or chemotherapy. Only in-frame clones appear in the TCRdb table, and some are missing; sequencing was by immunoSEQ multiplex PCR. Of 8,500 to 10,000 clones in the sample, around nine tenths were seen once. The sequencing input was tumor tissue. The receptor source for this set is a human donor with high-grade serous ovarian cancer.

V gene TRBV7-2 combines with J gene TRBJ2-5, with a possible D match to TRBD1 (5 bases). The J call could be wrong; TRBJ2-7 is a better fit for the DNA end. The CDR3 length is 13 residues. Germline CDR1 SGHTA, CDR2 FQGNSA. As DNA, the CDR3 is TGTGCCAGCAGCTTAGAGGGGTGGGACGAGCAGTACTTC. Amino acid sequence: CASSLEGWDEQYF.

The chain is built from TRBV29-1 and TRBJ2-3; 9 nucleotides agree with TRBD2. CDR3 size: 14 residues. Germline V gene data show CDR1 as SQVTM and CDR2 as ANQGSEA. V shed 8 bases and J 5 bases; nucleotides not matched to a gene: 11. The CDR3 sequence is CSTAGREGLDTQYF. CDR3 DNA sequence: TGCAGCACTGCTGGGCGGGAGGGGTTAGATACGCAGTATTTT.

The J gene is TRBJ2-7, the V gene TRBV19, with TRBD1 as a possible D gene (5 bases). CDR1 is LNHDA, CDR2 SQIVND, per germline (reference sequence). V was clipped by 3 bases and J by 3 bases, with 12 bases between them. The CDR3 is made up of 14 amino acids. The CDR3, as DNA: TGTGCCAGTAGTATCGCCCAGGGTTACTACGAGCAGTACTTC. Encoded protein: CASSIAQGYYEQYF.

In this sample, this clone turned up once. The J gene is TRBJ2-5, the V gene TRBV6-6; 7 nucleotides agree with TRBD1. The V gene end was trimmed by 2 bases and the J gene end by 4 bases; junction bases not matched to a gene: 10. Germline CDR1 is MNHNY and CDR2 is SVGAGI (reference sequence). The CDR3 loop spans 16 amino acids. CDR3 sequence reads: CASSYIWGQNRETQYF. For the CDR3, the DNA is TGTGCCAGCAGTTACATCTGGGGACAGAATCGAGAGACCCAGTACTTC.

The rearrangement joins TRBV28 to TRBJ2-6; the D is unclear. The germline gives CDR1 MDHEN, CDR2 SYDVKM. The V and J ends lost 6 bases and 4 bases respectively, with 16 bases between them. The CDR3 has 16 residues. CDR3 nucleotides: TGTGCCAGCAGCCCCGTAATTTTGTCCGGGGCCAACGTCCTGACTTTC. This sequence encodes CASSPVILSGANVLTF.

The rearrangement uses TRBV10-3 and TRBJ1-1; weak D call: TRBD1 (6 bases). Germline V gives CDR1 ENHRY, CDR2 SYGVKD. The length of the CDR3 is 17 residues. Deletions cut 3 bases from V and 4 bases from J, with 21 bases between. CDR3 coding DNA: TGTGCCATCAGTGACCCTTACCAGGACAGACCTGCCACTGAAGCTTTCTTT. Its translation: CAISDPYQDRPATEAFF.

This clone has a single count. The chain links TRBV29-1 to TRBJ2-7, with D perhaps matching TRBD2 (5 bases). The V gene lost 1 base and the J gene lost 3 bases, with 22 bases spanning the gap. The CDR3 runs 17 residues. Per the germline V gene, CDR1 is SQVTM and CDR2 is ANQGSEA. The CDR3 is CSVEVSEGLHYRYEQYF. The CDR3 DNA is TGCAGCGTTGAAGTAAGTGAAGGACTCCACTACCGCTACGAGCAGTACTTC.

This sequence joins TRBV7-2 and TRBJ2-7; D ambiguous. Germline lookup yields CDR1 SGHTA and CDR2 FQGNSA. V was pared by 8 bases and J by 0 bases, with 17 bases between. The CDR3 contains 15 residues. Here the CDR3 DNA reads TGTGCCAGCGCGTCGCAGAGCTCGAGCTCCTACGAGCAGTACTTC. This translates into CASASQSSSSYEQYF.